The clone carrying this TCR beta chain was seen only a few times. What it binds is unknown. Specified treatment: roughly ten-day PBMC culture with coronavirus spike peptide pools or control peptides (ViraFEST assay). From the unexposed donor, CD4+ T cells were collected ahead of the COVID-19 pandemic (2011-2018). These data come from a study of vaccination and CD4 T cells after COVID-19. CDR3 length equals 15 residues. Trimming took off 2 bases at V and 2 bases at J, with 12 bases between the two ends. Per the germline V gene, CDR1 is SGHTA and CDR2 is FQGNSA. Cultured CD4+ T cells had their DNA profiled by the Oncomine TCR Beta short-read assay. TCRdb re-analysed the PCR reads in MiXCR, keeping a single row per CDR3 protein. The sample comprises approximately 3,700 distinct CDR3 sequences, roughly 25% of which are singletons, and roughly 14% rests with the top ten.

The sequence came from a human donor in good health. The chain links TRBV7-2 to TRBJ1-2; no clear D gene. Sample: CD4+ T cells from blood, cultured in vitro. In nucleotides, the CDR3 is TGTGCCAGCAGCTTAAGTCTCGCCGGGAACTATGGCTACACCTTC. Its translation is CASSLSLAGNYGYTF.